The present T cell receptor beta chain was sequenced within a study of blood T cell repertoires in COVID-19. In the study overall: The United States, Italy and Spain were the sources of the acute and convalescent COVID-19 samples. T cells, B-cell-depleted T cells, or PBMCs supplied cDNA or gDNA.

Germline V gene data show CDR1 as SGDLS and CDR2 as YYNGEE. This CDR3 has 15 amino acids. Trimming took 0 bases from V and 3 from J, leaving 13 bases between them. Authors' analysis steps: Amplified reference gene primers provided the basis for estimating nucleated cell counts. The protocol was immunoSEQ multiplex PCR, while the TCRdb copy is restricted to in-frame clones and leaves out a portion. The DNA gave D and trimming, while V, J and clone size come from that table. The top ten hold approximately 3.3% of the sample, which has some 200,000 clones, just under 90% seen once. The sequence came from a man between 18 and 29 years old with active or convalescent COVID-19. The chain is built from TRBV9 and TRBJ2-7; possible D gene TRBD2, 6 bases. Sequenced: peripheral blood. This CDR3 is CASSVAPGAVYEQYF. The CDR3 coding sequence is TGTGCCAGCAGCGTAGCTCCGGGAGCTGTCTACGAGCAGTACTTC.